One T cell receptor beta chain is described in this entry. CDR1 is SNHLY, CDR2 FYNNEI, per germline. Between the trimmed V and J ends, which lost 9 bases and 1 base, there was a span of 13 bases. This CDR3 has 14 amino acids. This sample was taken from a study of blood T cell repertoires in COVID-19. Study at large: Both acute and convalescent COVID-19 samples were obtained from the United States, Italy and Spain. T cells, B-cell-depleted T cells, or PBMCs provided the cDNA or gDNA that served as material.

In the authors' workflow: Reference gene primer amplification gave nucleated cell count estimates. Libraries were prepared by immunoSEQ multiplex PCR; TCRdb keeps only in-frame clonotypes and omits some of them. The V and J calls and the clone size are those of that table, but D and trimming were determined from the DNA. Among roughly 280,000 clones listed, approximately 90% were seen once. The J gene is TRBJ1-3, the V gene TRBV2; weak D call: TRBD1 (6 bases). The sequencing sample was made of peripheral blood. The receptor was derived from a man aged 18 to 30 with active or convalescent COVID-19. The CDR3 DNA follows: TGTGCCAGACAGGGTCGGGATTCTGGAAACACCATATATTTT. Amino acid sequence: CARQGRDSGNTIYF. The full variable domain, in which reference TRBV2 and TRBJ1-3 provide the parts outside the CDR3, is EPEVTQTPSHQVTQMGQEVILRCVPISNHLYFYWYRQILGQKVEFLVSFYNNEISEKSEIFDDQFSVERPDGSNFTLKIRSTKLEDSAMYFCARQGRDSGNTIYFGEGSWLTVV.